This T cell receptor beta chain came from a study of blood T cell repertoires in COVID-19. Clones were read by immunoSEQ multiplex PCR, and TCRdb kept only the in-frame ones, dropping some. The sample contains about half a million clones, approximately 83% of which appear only once. The specimen sequenced was peripheral blood. This receptor was taken from a human donor in a cohort sampled during active COVID-19.

CDR3 residues: CASSPLSAAKETQYF. In nucleotides, the CDR3 is TGTGCCAGCTCACCTTTATCTGCGGCAAAAGAGACCCAGTACTTC. J is TRBJ2-5 and V is TRBV18; D gene uncertain. CDR3 length equals 15 residues. V was shortened by 3 bases and J by 3 bases, with 14 bases between the two germline ends. Germline V gene lookup returns CDR1 KGHSH and CDR2 LQKENI.